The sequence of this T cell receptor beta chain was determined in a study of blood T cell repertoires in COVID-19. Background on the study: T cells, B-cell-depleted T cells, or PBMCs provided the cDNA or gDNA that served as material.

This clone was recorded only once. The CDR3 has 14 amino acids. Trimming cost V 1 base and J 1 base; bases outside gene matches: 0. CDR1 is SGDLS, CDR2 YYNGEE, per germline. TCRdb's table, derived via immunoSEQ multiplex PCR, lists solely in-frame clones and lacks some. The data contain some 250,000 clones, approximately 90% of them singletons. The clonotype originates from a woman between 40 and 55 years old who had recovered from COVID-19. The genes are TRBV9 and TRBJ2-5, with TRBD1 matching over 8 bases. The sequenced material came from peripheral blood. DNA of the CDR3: TGTGCCAGCAGCGTACAGGGGGCCCAAGAGACCCAGTACTTC. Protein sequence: CASSVQGAQETQYF.